This T cell receptor beta chain was obtained from a study of blood T cell repertoires in COVID-19. The germline gives CDR1 SGHNT, CDR2 YYREEE (reference sequence). The trim removed 3 bases at V and 0 bases at J, leaving 6 bases unmatched. The CDR3 has 16 residues. In the original processing: The authors estimated nucleated cell counts from reference gene primer amplification. Some clones are missing from TCRdb's copy, which holds only in-frame ones; the method was immunoSEQ multiplex PCR. V, J and clone size are those of that table, while D and trimming were read from the DNA. Of some 48,000 clones in the sample, 90% to 95% were seen once.

Material for sequencing was peripheral blood. This receptor was taken from a man aged 60 to 75 with COVID-19, enrolled during active disease. This rearrangement joins TRBV5-4 to TRBJ1-3, with TRBD1 matching over 7 bases. CDR3 in amino acids: CASSSTGLYSGNTIYF. The CDR3 DNA reads as TGTGCCAGCAGCTCGACAGGGCTCTACTCTGGAAACACCATATATTTT.